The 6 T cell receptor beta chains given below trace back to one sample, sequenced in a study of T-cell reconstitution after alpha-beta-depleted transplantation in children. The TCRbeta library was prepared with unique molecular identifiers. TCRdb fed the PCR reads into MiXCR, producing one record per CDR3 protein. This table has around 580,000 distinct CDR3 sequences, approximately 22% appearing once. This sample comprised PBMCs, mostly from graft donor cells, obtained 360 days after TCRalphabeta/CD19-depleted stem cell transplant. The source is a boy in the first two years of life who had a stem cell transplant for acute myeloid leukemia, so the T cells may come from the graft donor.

CDR3 sequence reads: CASSTTGDRETQYF. In nucleotides, the CDR3 is TGCGCCAGCAGCACCACAGGGGACAGAGAGACCCAGTACTTC. This chain uses TRBV5-1 with TRBJ2-5; 7 nucleotides match TRBD1. Germline lookup yields CDR1 SGHRS and CDR2 YFSETQ. The junction had 7 bases not matched to a gene; V was cut back by 4 bases and J by 4 bases. The CDR3 has 14 amino acids.

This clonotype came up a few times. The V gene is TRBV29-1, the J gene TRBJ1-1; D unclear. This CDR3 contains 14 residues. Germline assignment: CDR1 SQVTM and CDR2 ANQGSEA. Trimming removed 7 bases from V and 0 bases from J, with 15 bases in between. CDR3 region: CSARETIMNTEAFF. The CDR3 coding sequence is TGCAGCGCTCGGGAGACAATCATGAACACTGAAGCTTTCTTT.

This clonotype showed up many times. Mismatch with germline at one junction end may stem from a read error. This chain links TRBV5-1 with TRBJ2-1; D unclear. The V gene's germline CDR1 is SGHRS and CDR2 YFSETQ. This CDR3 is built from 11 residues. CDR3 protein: CASSSNNEQFF. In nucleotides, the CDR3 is TGTGCCAGCAGTTCTAACAATGAGCAGTTCTTC.

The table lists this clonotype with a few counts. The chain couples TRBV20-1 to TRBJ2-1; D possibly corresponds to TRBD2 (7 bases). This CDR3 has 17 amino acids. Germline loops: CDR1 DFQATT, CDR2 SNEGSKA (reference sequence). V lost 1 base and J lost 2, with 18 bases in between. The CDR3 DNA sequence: TGCAGTGCTAGAGGTTGGATCGAGGGGGGGGCCTACAATGAGCAGTTCTTC. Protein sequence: CSARGWIEGGAYNEQFF.

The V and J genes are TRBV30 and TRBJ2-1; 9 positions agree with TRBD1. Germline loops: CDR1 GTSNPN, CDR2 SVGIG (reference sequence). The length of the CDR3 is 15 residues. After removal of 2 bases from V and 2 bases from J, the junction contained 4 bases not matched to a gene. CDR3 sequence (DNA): TGTGCCTGGAGTTCGGGACAGGGCACCTACAATGAGCAGTTCTTC. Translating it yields CAWSSGQGTYNEQFF.

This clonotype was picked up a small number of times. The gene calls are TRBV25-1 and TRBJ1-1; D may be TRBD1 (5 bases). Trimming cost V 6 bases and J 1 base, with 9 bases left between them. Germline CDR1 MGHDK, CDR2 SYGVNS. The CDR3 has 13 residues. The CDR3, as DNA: TGTGCCAGCAGGCCGGGACGGAACACTGAAGCTTTCTTT. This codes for CASRPGRNTEAFF.